Presented here are 8 T cell receptor beta chains from one specimen sequenced in a study of T cells in Graves' hyperthyroidism and ophthalmopathy. Using RNA transcripts as the source, TCR beta CDR3 regions were amplified. Initially, a first-round RT-PCR of the TCR CDR3 employed the HTBI primer set. In TCRdb, the multiplex PCR reads were re-called with MiXCR into one record per CDR3 protein. This sample has hundreds of thousands of distinct CDR3 sequences; about 17% occur once, and the top ten carry approximately 57%. Source material: blood. The receptors stem from a woman in her sixties with Graves' ophthalmopathy.

Only a few counts were recorded for this clonotype. The chain is built from TRBV11-2 and TRBJ2-3, with D perhaps TRBD1 (5 bases). Between the trimmed V and J ends, which lost 11 bases and 2 bases, there was a span of 14 bases. CDR3 length: 13 amino acids. The V gene's germline CDR1 is SGHAT and CDR2 FQNNGV. The CDR3 spells CAHSDTNTDTQYF. DNA for the CDR3: TGTGCCCACTCGGACACGAACACAGATACGCAGTATTTT.

This clonotype was observed at least ten times. The chain recombines TRBV27 with TRBJ1-3; D possibly corresponds to TRBD1 (6 bases). The length of the CDR3 is 13 residues. Germline CDR1 is MNHEY and CDR2 is SMNVEV (reference sequence). V was pared by 5 bases and J by 4 bases, with 9 bases between. In DNA, the CDR3 is TGTGCCAGCAGTATAGACAGGGGAAACACCATATATTTT. Amino acid sequence: CASSIDRGNTIYF.

In DNA, the CDR3 is TGTGCCAGCAGCTTAATACTAGGGGGCTCCGGGGAGCTGTTTTTT. Encoded protein: CASSLILGGSGELFF. This chain links TRBV7-3 with TRBJ2-2; 7 nucleotides align to TRBD1. There are 15 residues in the CDR3. Trimming cost V 1 base and J 6 bases; bases outside gene matches: 5. Germline-derived CDR1 and CDR2 are SGHTA and FQGTGA.

This rearrangement joins TRBV28 to TRBJ2-7; 12 bases agree with TRBD2. The CDR3 contains 19 residues. Germline lookup yields CDR1 MDHEN and CDR2 SYDVKM. The ends lost 3 bases at V and 2 bases at J; junction bases unmatched: 14. Here the CDR3 DNA reads TGTGCCAGCAGTTTCGAGATCTCCCCGACTAGCGGGAGTGCCTACGAGCAGTACTTC. Encoded protein: CASSFEISPTSGSAYEQYF.

This clonotype was recorded many times. The V gene is TRBV20-1, the J gene TRBJ1-1; D not resolved. Trimming pared 6 bases from V and 3 bases from J, leaving 17 bases between. CDR1 is DFQATT and CDR2 is SNEGSKA in the germline V gene (reference sequence). This CDR3 comprises 14 residues. This chain's CDR3 is CSAPMGPFHTEAFF. In DNA form, the CDR3 reads TGCAGTGCCCCGATGGGCCCCTTCCACACTGAAGCTTTCTTT.

This clonotype turned up a few times. This CDR3 is CASSRIPGTGDGYTF. The DNA for the CDR3 is TGTGCCAGCTCACGAATCCCAGGGACGGGTGATGGCTACACCTTC. This chain uses TRBV18 with TRBJ1-2; the D gene is possibly TRBD1 (5 bases). The CDR3 spans 15 residues. Per the germline V gene, CDR1 is KGHSH and CDR2 is LQKENI. Trimming left V 4 bases short and J 6 bases short, with 18 bases between.

The chain is built from TRBV4-1 and TRBJ2-5, with unresolved D. This CDR3 has 14 amino acids. Germline CDR1 MGHRA, CDR2 YSYEKL. Between the trimmed V and J ends, which lost 0 bases and 2 bases, there was a span of 7 bases. Here the CDR3 reads CASSQDQIQETQYF. The CDR3 DNA sequence: TGCGCCAGCAGCCAAGACCAGATACAAGAGACCCAGTACTTC.

The genes are TRBV5-1 and TRBJ2-6; D may be TRBD1 (6 bases). Germline CDR1 reads SGHRS; CDR2 reads YFSETQ. The CDR3 length is 16 residues. Trimming pared 0 bases from V and 3 bases from J, leaving 10 bases between. DNA for the CDR3: TGCGCCAGCAGCTTGGACAGGGCAGGTGGGGCCAACGTCCTGACTTTC. It codes for CASSLDRAGGANVLTF.